The clone carrying this TCR beta chain turned up a few times. This entry belongs to a study of cytomegalovirus exposure and HLA in healthy donors. The PCR was carried out with 60 Vbeta primers and 13 Jbeta primers. TCRdb keeps only in-frame clones here, not all; method: immunoSEQ multiplex PCR. The sample has nearly 110,000 clones, approximately 76% seen once. The V and J ends lost 0 bases and 0 bases respectively, with 4 bases between them. The CDR3 is made up of 14 amino acids. Germline V gives CDR1 SGHDT, CDR2 YYEEEE. The rearrangement links TRBV5-6 to TRBJ1-3; D is uncertain. Sequences were obtained from PBMCs. The TCR was taken from a man younger than 30 in good health and CMV-seronegative. In DNA, the CDR3 is TGTGCCAGCAGCTTGGGGCCCTCTGGAAACACCATATATTTT. Protein sequence: CASSLGPSGNTIYF.